This TCR beta chain was captured in a study of blood T cell repertoires in COVID-19. Allocation to cohorts depended on clinical history reported by the participants. Profiling relied on immunoSEQ multiplex PCR, and the TCRdb table lists in-frame clones only, not all of them. In the table there are some 410,000 clones, around 89% of which are singletons. The ends were cut back, 2 bases at V and 1 base at J, with 8 bases in the middle. Per germline, CDR1 PRHDT and CDR2 FYEKMQ (reference sequence). The CDR3 has 14 amino acids. The sequence was obtained from a woman aged 30 to 39 with acute COVID-19. What was sequenced was PBMCs or T cells enriched from blood (not recorded which). The chain uses TRBV13 and TRBJ1-1, with D possibly TRBD1 on 5 matching bases. The CDR3 nucleotides read TGTGCCAGCAGCTTATGGGGGGAGAACACTGAAGCTTTCTTT. Amino acids: CASSLWGENTEAFF. Supplemented by reference TRBV13 and TRBJ1-1, the full variable domain reads AAGVIQSPRHLIKEKRETATLKCYPIPRHDTVYWYQQGPGQDPQFLISFYEKMQSDKGSIPDRFSAQQFSDYHSELNMSSLELGDSALYFCASSLWGENTEAFFGQGTRLTVV.